A single TCR beta chain is shown here with its context. TCRdb called the 5' RACE reads again in MiXCR, with one record for every CDR3 protein. The sample holds roughly 50,000 distinct CDR3 sequences, over 9.5% seen once. This sample was included in a study of neurological immune-mediated disorders. Time point reported: longitudinal time-point 3. The CDR3 loop spans 15 amino acids. CDR1 SEHNR and CDR2 FQNEAQ come from the germline V gene (reference sequence). Trimming took 4 bases from V and 9 from J, leaving 16 bases between them. Sequenced input: PBMCs. The receptor was isolated from a male donor with HTLV-1-associated myelopathy (HAM/TSP). The gene calls are TRBV7-9 and TRBJ1-6; no clear D. For the CDR3, the DNA is TGTGCCAGCAGCTCCTCGGCCGTGGTCAGTTCACCCCTCCACTTT. Translated, it gives CASSSSAVVSSPLHF.